Shown below are 5 T cell receptor beta chains from a single sample sequenced in a study of T cell responses to AZD1222 COVID-19 vaccine. Sequencing was performed with immunoSEQ multiplex PCR; in TCRdb, only in-frame clones are kept and a portion is missing. The data contain around 160,000 clones, about 91% of them seen just once; the ten biggest clones take up around 1.3%. Here the sequenced sample was peripheral blood, taken 28 days after the second AZD1222 dose. These receptors all come from an adult who received the AZD1222 COVID-19 vaccine.

The chain carries TRBV4-3 and TRBJ2-1; TRBD2 is a possible D gene (6 bases). V dropped 4 bases and J dropped 3 bases, with 19 bases sitting between them. Per the germline V gene, CDR1 is LGHNA and CDR2 is YSLEER. The CDR3 extends over 17 amino acids. The CDR3 is CASSLNWVSGFYNEQFF. The CDR3 DNA reads as TGCGCCAGCAGCCTTAATTGGGTGAGCGGGTTCTACAATGAGCAGTTCTTC.

The sample holds one count of this clone. The chain links TRBV7-9 to TRBJ2-6; no reliable D call. CDR1 and CDR2 (germline): SEHNR, FQNEAQ (reference sequence). The germline V and J ends were trimmed by 1 base and 0 bases, with 13 bases remaining between them. This CDR3 region has 18 residues. CDR3 sequence (DNA): TGTGCCAGCAGCTTAGGAATAGCAGGTTCCTCTGGGGCCAACGTCCTGACTTTC. This translates into CASSLGIAGSSGANVLTF.

This clone is labeled as medium-sized. The V and J genes are TRBV4-1 and TRBJ1-5; possibly TRBD1 for D (5 bases). The germline V and J ends were trimmed by 8 bases and 8 bases, with 19 bases remaining between them. CDR3 size: 14 residues. Germline CDR1 reads MGHRA; CDR2 reads YSYEKL. The CDR3 DNA sequence: TGCGCCAGCTCAAGGGTGTGGCGGGGGGAGCCCCAGCATTTT. Protein: CASSRVWRGEPQHF.

The V gene is TRBV10-2, the J gene TRBJ2-7; 13 bases are shared with TRBD2. CDR3 length: 17 residues. V dropped 7 bases and J dropped 7; count of bases not matched to a gene: 16. Germline V gene data show CDR1 as WSHSY and CDR2 as SAAADI. The CDR3 spells CASTGLAGEGIRWEQYF. CDR3 coding DNA: TGCGCCAGCACCGGACTAGCGGGAGAGGGTATACGGTGGGAGCAGTACTTC.

This clone came up once. The V call is TRBV19, the J call TRBJ1-2; D uncertain. Germline V lookup: CDR1 LNHDA, CDR2 SQIVND (reference sequence). V was clipped by 3 bases and J by 4 bases, with 15 bases between them. The CDR3 extends over 15 amino acids. Here the CDR3 reads CASSISTAVSYGYTF. The DNA for the CDR3 is TGTGCCAGTAGTATTAGCACTGCCGTATCCTATGGCTACACCTTC. Looking up the rest from reference TRBV19 and TRBJ1-2 gives the full variable domain: DGGITQSPKYLFRKEGQNVTLSCEQNLNHDAMYWYRQDPGQGLRLIYYSQIVNDFQKGDIAEGYSVSREKKESFPLTVTSAQKNPTAFYLCASSISTAVSYGYTFGSGTRLTVV.